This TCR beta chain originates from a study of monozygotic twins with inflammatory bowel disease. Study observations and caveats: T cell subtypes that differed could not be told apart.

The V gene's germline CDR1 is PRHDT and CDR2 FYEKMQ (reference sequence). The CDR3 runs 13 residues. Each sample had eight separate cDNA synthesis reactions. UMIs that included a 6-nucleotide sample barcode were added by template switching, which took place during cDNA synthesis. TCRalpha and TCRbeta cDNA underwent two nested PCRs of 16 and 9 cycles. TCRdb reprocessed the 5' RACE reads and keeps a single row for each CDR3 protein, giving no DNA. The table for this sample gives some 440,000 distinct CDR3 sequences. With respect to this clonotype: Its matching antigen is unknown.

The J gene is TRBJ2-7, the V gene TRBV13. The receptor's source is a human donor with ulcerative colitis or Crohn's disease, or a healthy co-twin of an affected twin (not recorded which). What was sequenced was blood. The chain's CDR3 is CASSLYGAYEQYF.